This passage covers 18 T cell receptor beta chains from one sample sequenced in a study of blood T cells in healthy people across ages. A second 7 to 11 cycle PCR used barcoded and J-beta primers. TCRdb used MiXCR to reprocess the 5' RACE reads, holding one entry per CDR3 protein. The profile shows around 1.1 million distinct CDR3 sequences, about two fifths of them singletons. Sequencing was done on a sample of blood. Receptors were obtained from a man between 18 and 35 years old in good health.

The genes are TRBV20-1 and TRBJ2-2; the D gene is possibly TRBD2 (5 bases). The CDR3 sequence is 13 residues long. Germline lookup yields CDR1 DFQATT and CDR2 SNEGSKA (reference sequence). The V gene lost 0 bases and the J gene lost 6 bases, with 8 bases spanning the gap. This CDR3 reads CSAREELAGELFF. Written as DNA, the CDR3 is TGCAGTGCTAGAGAGGAACTAGCCGGGGAGCTGTTTTTT.

The chain recombines TRBV5-1 with TRBJ1-1; 11 positions agree with TRBD1. Germline V CDR1 and CDR2: SGHRS, YFSETQ. This CDR3 region has 15 residues. The V segment lost 4 bases and the J segment 4 bases; nucleotides outside the gene matches: 6. CDR3 bases: TGCGCCAGCAGCCTAGGGACAGGGGGGGTCACTGAAGCTTTCTTT. It encodes CASSLGTGGVTEAFF. Supplemented by reference TRBV5-1 and TRBJ1-1, the full variable domain reads KAGVTQTPRYLIKTRGQQVTLSCSPISGHRSVSWYQQTPGQGLQFLFEYFSETQRNKGNFPGRFSGRQFSNSRSEMNVSTLELGDSALYLCASSLGTGGVTEAFFGQGTRLTVV.

The CDR3 nucleotides are TGTGCCAGCAGCTCTCCACACGGAGCTTTCTTT. Encoded protein: CASSSPHGAFF. This chain joins TRBV5-5 and TRBJ1-1; D is unresolved. Trimming cost V 3 bases and J 10 bases, with 10 bases left between them. Germline lookup yields CDR1 SGHKS and CDR2 YYEKEE (reference sequence). The CDR3 runs to 11 residues.

The CDR3 loop is CASSYSRGDEAFF. DNA for the CDR3: TGTGCCAGCAGTTACTCGAGGGGGGATGAAGCTTTCTTT. This rearrangement joins TRBV6-6 to TRBJ1-1; TRBD1 might be the D (6 bases). Between the trimmed V and J ends, which lost 0 bases and 7 bases, there was a span of 9 bases. The CDR3 has 13 amino acids. Germline lookup yields CDR1 MNHNY and CDR2 SVGAGI (reference sequence).

This chain links TRBV7-9 with TRBJ2-4; TRBD1 matches 7 bases. Germline V gene sequence: CDR1 SEHNR, CDR2 FQNEAQ (reference sequence). This CDR3 spans 16 amino acids. Trimming removed 1 base from V and 1 base from J; junction bases left unmatched: 4. CDR3 nucleotides: TGTGCCAGCAGCTTAGGACAGGGAGAGGCCAAAAACATTCAGTACTTC. Translation gives CASSLGQGEAKNIQYF.

The rearrangement links TRBV4-3 to TRBJ1-4; 7 nucleotides agree with TRBD1. Germline lookup yields CDR1 LGHNA and CDR2 YSLEER. CDR3 size: 20 residues. J was trimmed by 4 bases and V by 0 bases; bases with no gene match: 17. The CDR3: CASSQDPPRAGGGGNEKLFF. Written as DNA, the CDR3 is TGCGCCAGCAGCCAAGATCCCCCAAGGGCAGGGGGAGGTGGTAATGAAAAACTGTTTTTT.

This chain connects TRBV18 to TRBJ1-1; no definite D call. Germline CDR1 is KGHSH and CDR2 is LQKENI. V was pared by 3 bases and J by 2 bases, with 19 bases between. The CDR3 covers 17 residues. The CDR3 reads CASSPRAEYTTNTEAFF. The CDR3 bases are TGTGCCAGCTCACCGCGAGCAGAATACACAACCAACACTGAAGCTTTCTTT.

The chain links TRBV3-1 to TRBJ1-2; possible D gene TRBD1, 5 bases. Deletions cut 4 bases from V and 2 bases from J, with 17 bases between. Germline assignment: CDR1 LGHDT and CDR2 YNNKEL (reference sequence). The CDR3 sequence is 16 residues long. The CDR3 coding sequence is TGTGCCAGCAGCCCCGACCTGGGGACGACCAACTATGGCTACACCTTC. The encoded protein is CASSPDLGTTNYGYTF. The full variable domain, rest sourced from reference TRBV3-1 and TRBJ1-2, is DTAVSQTPKYLVTQMGNDKSIKCEQNLGHDTMYWYKQDSKKFLKIMFSYNNKELIINETVPNRFSPKSPDKAHLNLHINSLELGDSAVYFCASSPDLGTTNYGYTFGSGTRLTVV.

This clonotype was found once. This may arise from a read error, as a much more abundant clone is one base away. The genes are TRBV10-3 and TRBJ2-3, with D perhaps being TRBD1 or TRBD2 (6 bases each). Trimming took off 8 bases at V and 6 bases at J, with 21 bases between the two ends. Germline lookup yields CDR1 ENHRY and CDR2 SYGVKD. The CDR3 length is 15 residues. CDR3 sequence reads: CAIGRGATTGDTQYF. CDR3 in DNA: TGTGCCATCGGTAGGGGGGCTACAACCGGGGATACGCAGTATTTT.

The chain uses TRBV5-1 and TRBJ2-1; no reliable D call. CDR3 size: 14 residues. Germline-derived CDR1 and CDR2 are SGHRS and YFSETQ. The V end was cut by 0 bases, the J end by 6 bases, with 10 bases between. CDR3 coding DNA: TGCGCCAGCAGCTTGGGACGGGTGTCCAATGAGCAGTTCTTC. Translated: CASSLGRVSNEQFF.

The V call is TRBV20-1, the J call TRBJ2-4, with TRBD2 identical over 13 bases. Per the germline V gene, CDR1 is DFQATT and CDR2 is SNEGSKA (reference sequence). The CDR3 length is 19 residues. V shed 1 base, J shed 2 bases, and the junction held 11 bases outside the gene matches. The CDR3 sequence is CSARAPGLAGASSKNIQYF. CDR3 DNA: TGCAGTGCTAGAGCCCCTGGACTAGCGGGGGCTTCCTCCAAAAACATTCAGTACTTC.

V gene TRBV4-3 combines with J gene TRBJ1-5; unclear D gene. The CDR3 has 14 amino acids. Germline V lookup: CDR1 LGHNA, CDR2 YSLEER. V was clipped by 1 base and J by 8 bases, with 12 bases between them. The CDR3 loop is CASSQGTSVEPQHF. In DNA form, the CDR3 reads TGCGCCAGCAGCCAAGGGACCTCTGTGGAGCCCCAGCATTTT.

In this sample, this clonotype turned up many times. The J gene is TRBJ2-3, the V gene TRBV24-1; no clear D gene. CDR1 is KGHDR and CDR2 is SFDVKD in the germline V gene. There are 12 residues in the CDR3. The V and J ends lost 3 bases and 3 bases respectively, with 3 bases between them. Here the CDR3 reads CATSDITDTQYF. The DNA of the CDR3 is TGTGCCACCAGTGATATAACAGATACGCAGTATTTT.

A few counts support this clonotype. This chain connects TRBV7-2 to TRBJ1-1, with D perhaps TRBD1 (6 bases). Trimming removed 1 base at V and 4 bases at J, with 19 bases between. The CDR3 has 17 amino acids. Germline CDR1 SGHTA, CDR2 FQGNSA. CDR3 bases: TGTGCCAGCAGCTTAGTGGGAGGGTCGGGACAACTCACTGAAGCTTTCTTT. Encoded protein: CASSLVGGSGQLTEAFF.

This clonotype has ten or more counts. J is TRBJ2-3 and V is TRBV12-3 or TRBV12-4; D is uncertain. Trimming stripped 3 bases from V and 5 bases from J, with 12 bases between. The CDR3 consists of 14 residues. The CDR3 nucleotides read TGTGCCAGCAGTTTGGGCCCGTCCGGAGATACGCAGTATTTT. Encoded protein: CASSLGPSGDTQYF.

This clonotype was seen more than once but under ten times. This sequence joins TRBV7-9 and TRBJ2-7, with a tentative D call TRBD1 (6 bases). V lost 1 base and J 12 bases, leaving 10 bases between the germline ends. CDR1 is SEHNR and CDR2 is FQNEAQ in the germline V gene (reference sequence). This CDR3 spans 11 amino acids. CDR3 DNA sequence: TGTGCCAGCAGCTTAGACAGGGCAATGTACTTC. This sequence encodes CASSLDRAMYF.

This chain links TRBV6-2 or TRBV6-3 with TRBJ2-1; unclear D gene. The CDR3 length is 14 residues. Germline V gives CDR1 MNHEY, CDR2 SVGEGT. V was shortened by 2 bases and J by 10 bases, with 15 bases between the two germline ends. The CDR3 loop is CASSYTSSTSEQFF. Written as DNA, the CDR3 is TGTGCCAGCAGTTACACATCCTCTACCTCGGAGCAGTTCTTC.

The rearrangement uses TRBV14 and TRBJ2-5; D remains unclear. The CDR3 has 13 amino acids. Trimming shortened V by 5 bases and J by 1 base, and 8 bases separated the two germline ends. Germline CDR1 SGHDN, CDR2 FVKESK. The CDR3 nucleotides read TGTGCCAGCAGCTGTCTACTCCAAGAGACCCAGTACTTC. Translating it yields CASSCLLQETQYF.